By sample share, the clone carrying this TCR delta chain is large (0.1 to 1%). Antigen unknown. The data were taken from a study of gammadelta T cells in human blood. The study, taken as a whole, reports: Microbial exposure reportedly appeared to drive polyclonal expansion of innate gamma-delta T cells right after birth.

The V segment lost 2 bases and the J segment 8 bases; nucleotides outside the gene matches: 20. CDR1 and CDR2 (germline): TSWWSYY, QGS. The CDR3 loop spans 20 amino acids. TCRdb reanalyzed the RT-PCR reads using CATT. The sample lists 1,500 to 2,000 delta-chain clones, 8.8% occurring once. Sequencing used non-Vgamma9Vdelta2 gamma-delta T cells from infant blood. This receptor was taken from a human donor. The chain couples TRDV1 to TRDJ1; TRDD3 matches 13 bases. In DNA, the CDR3 is TGTGCTCTTGGGGAATATGGGCCTCCCCGTACTGGGGGATACGCTAGGAAACTCATCTTT. Its protein product is CALGEYGPPRTGGYARKLIF.